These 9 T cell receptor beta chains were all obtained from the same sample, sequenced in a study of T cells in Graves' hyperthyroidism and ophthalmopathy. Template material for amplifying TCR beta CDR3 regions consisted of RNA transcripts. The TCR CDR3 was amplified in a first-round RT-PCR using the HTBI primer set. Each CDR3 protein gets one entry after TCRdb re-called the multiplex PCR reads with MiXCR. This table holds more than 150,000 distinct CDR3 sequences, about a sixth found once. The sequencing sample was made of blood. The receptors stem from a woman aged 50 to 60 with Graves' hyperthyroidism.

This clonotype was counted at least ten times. The CDR3 region is CASSLSGRAYGYTF. The CDR3 DNA reads as TGTGCCAGCAGTTTATCGGGCAGGGCCTATGGCTACACCTTC. The chain carries TRBV28 and TRBJ1-2, with TRBD1 as a possible D gene (5 bases). This CDR3 is 14 amino acids long. The germline V gene encodes CDR1 MDHEN and CDR2 SYDVKM. V shed 1 base and J shed 4 bases, with 10 bases lying between them.

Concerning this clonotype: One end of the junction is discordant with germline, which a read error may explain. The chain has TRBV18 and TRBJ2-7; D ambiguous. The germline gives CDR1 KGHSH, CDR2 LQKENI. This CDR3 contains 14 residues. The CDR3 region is CASSPRTASYEQDF. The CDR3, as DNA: TGTGCCAGCTCACCAAGGACCGCGTCCTACGAGCAGGACTTC.

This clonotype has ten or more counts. CDR3 nucleotide sequence: TGTGCCAGCAGCTTCGGGACAGGGGTTAAGAACACTGAAGCTTTCTTT. Translation gives CASSFGTGVKNTEAFF. The J gene is TRBJ1-1, the V gene TRBV7-8; 10 nucleotides align to TRBD1. This CDR3 region has 16 residues. The junction had 5 bases not matched to a gene; V was cut back by 3 bases and J by 1 base. CDR1 is SGHVS, CDR2 FQNEAQ, per germline.

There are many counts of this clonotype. This CDR3 reads CASRDRYEGTEAFF. Here the CDR3 DNA reads TGTGCCAGTAGGGACAGGTATGAGGGCACTGAAGCTTTCTTT. V usage is TRBV19 and J usage is TRBJ1-1; 7 nucleotides align to TRBD1. Germline CDR1 is LNHDA and CDR2 is SQIVND (reference sequence). The CDR3 is made up of 14 amino acids. With V trimmed by 6 bases and J by 4 bases, 8 bases remained unmatched.

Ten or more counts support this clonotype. CDR3 nucleotide sequence: TGTGCCAGCAGCTTAAAGGCTGGGGAGACCCAGTACTTC. Protein sequence: CASSLKAGETQYF. The V and J genes are TRBV7-3 and TRBJ2-5; no definite D call. Germline V CDR1 and CDR2: SGHTA, FQGTGA. With 1 base removed from V and 5 bases from J, the gap between germline ends came to 8 bases. CDR3 length: 13 amino acids.

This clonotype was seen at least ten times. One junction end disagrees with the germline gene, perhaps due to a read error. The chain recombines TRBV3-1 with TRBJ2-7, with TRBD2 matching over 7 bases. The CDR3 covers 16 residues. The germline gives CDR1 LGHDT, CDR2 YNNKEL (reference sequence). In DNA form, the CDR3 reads TGTGCCAACAGCCATCCCACTTGGCGGGGGAGCTACGAGCAGTACTTC. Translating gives CANSHPTWRGSYEQYF.

Here the CDR3 reads CASSLPPGQALTNEKLFF. CDR3 bases: TGTGCCAGCAGCTTACCCCCAGGACAGGCCCTAACTAATGAAAAACTGTTTTTT. The chain combines TRBV7-9 with TRBJ1-4, with 7 bases fitting TRBD1. There are 18 residues in the CDR3. V shed 2 bases, J shed 1 base, and the junction held 10 bases outside the gene matches. CDR1 and CDR2 (germline): SEHNR, FQNEAQ (reference sequence). Using reference TRBV7-9 and TRBJ1-4 for the parts outside the CDR3, the full variable domain is DTGVSQNPRHKITKRGQNVTFRCDPISEHNRLYWYRQTLGQGPEFLTYFQNEAQLEKSRLLSDRFSAERPKGSFSTLEIQRTEQGDSAMYLCASSLPPGQALTNEKLFFGSGTQLSVL.

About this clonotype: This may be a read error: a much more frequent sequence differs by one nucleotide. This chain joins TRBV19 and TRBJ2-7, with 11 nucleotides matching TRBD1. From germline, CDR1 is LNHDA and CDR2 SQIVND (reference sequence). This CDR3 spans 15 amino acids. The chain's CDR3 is CTSSLGQGASYEQYF. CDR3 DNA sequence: TGTACCAGTAGTCTCGGACAGGGGGCGTCCTACGAGCAGTACTTC.

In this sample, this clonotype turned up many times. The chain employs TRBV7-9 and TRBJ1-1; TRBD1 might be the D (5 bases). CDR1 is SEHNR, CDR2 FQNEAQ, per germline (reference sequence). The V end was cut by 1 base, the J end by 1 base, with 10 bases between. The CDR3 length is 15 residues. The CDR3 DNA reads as TGTGCCAGCAGCTTAGGGGGGGGAACGAACACTGAAGCTTTCTTT. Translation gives CASSLGGGTNTEAFF.